This T cell receptor beta chain came from a study of identical twins. This clonotype was observed a few times. After template switching added a universal primer site, the resulting cDNA carried unique molecular identifiers. TCRdb re-called the 5' RACE reads through MiXCR, storing one row per CDR3 protein. The sample includes nearly 900,000 distinct CDR3 sequences, about 12% seen only once; the top ten take around 1.6%. All of the donors were Caucasians in good health. V shed 2 bases and J 1 base; nucleotides not matched to a gene: 4. The length of the CDR3 is 16 residues. In germline, CDR1 is DFQATT, CDR2 SNEGSKA (reference sequence). Separately, the same data were catalogued under a study of yellow fever vaccine responses in identical twins. Per that paper: Twins' vaccine T cell responses were reported to seem partly convergent and partly personalized.

Sequenced: PBMCs. This sequence originates from a woman under 30 in good health. The J gene is TRBJ2-3, the V gene TRBV20-1; 12 positions match TRBD2. CDR3 nucleotides: TGCAGTGCTAGACGGACTAGCGGGACAGGCACAGATACGCAGTATTTT. Translating it yields CSARRTSGTGTDTQYF.